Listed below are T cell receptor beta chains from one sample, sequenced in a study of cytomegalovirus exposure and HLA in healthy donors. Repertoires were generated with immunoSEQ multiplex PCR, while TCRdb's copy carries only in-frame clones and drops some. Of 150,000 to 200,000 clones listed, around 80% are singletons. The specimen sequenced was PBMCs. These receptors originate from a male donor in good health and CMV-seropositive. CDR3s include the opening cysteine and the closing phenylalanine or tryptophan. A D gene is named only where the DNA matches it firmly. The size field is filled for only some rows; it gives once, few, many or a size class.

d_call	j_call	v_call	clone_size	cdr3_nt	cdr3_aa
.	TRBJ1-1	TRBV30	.	TGTGCCTGGAGTGTCCTCACAGGGCGAGCTTTCTTT	CAWSVLTGRAFF
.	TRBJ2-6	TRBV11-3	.	TGTGCCAGCAGCTTAGCAGGGACTGGGGCCAACGGCCTGACTTTC	CASSLAGTGANGLTF
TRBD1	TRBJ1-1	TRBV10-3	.	TGTGCCATCAGTGAGGAGGGGACAGGCTGGGTGGGAGCTTTCTTT	CAISEEGTGWVGAFF
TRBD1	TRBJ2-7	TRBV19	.	TGTGCCAGTAGTCTCACACAGGGGGCGAGGGAGCAGTACTTC	CASSLTQGAREQYF
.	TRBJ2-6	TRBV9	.	TGTGCCAGCAGCGTTCACACGGACACCTCTGGGGCCAACGTCCTGACTTTC	CASSVHTDTSGANVLTF
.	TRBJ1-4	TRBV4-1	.	TGCGCCAGCAGCCAAGATTCGGTAGATAATGAAAAACTGTTTTTT	CASSQDSVDNEKLFF
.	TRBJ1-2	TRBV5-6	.	TGTGCCAGCAGCCCCTGGGTCGAACTCGACACGGCCAACTATGGCTACACCTTC	CASSPWVELDTANYGYTF
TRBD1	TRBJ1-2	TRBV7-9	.	TGTGCCAGCGATTACCGGGACAGGGGTAACTATGGCTACACCTTC	CASDYRDRGNYGYTF
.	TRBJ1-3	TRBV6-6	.	TGTGCCAGCAGTTACGAGGAGGGAAACACCATATATTTT	CASSYEEGNTIYF
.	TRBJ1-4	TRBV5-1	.	TGCGCCAGCAGGGTGAGGGGGGGCGGAGAAAAACTGTTTTTT	CASRVRGGGEKLFF
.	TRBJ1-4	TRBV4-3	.	TGCGCCAGCAGCCAGATGGCAAATTATAATGAAAAACTGTTTTTT	CASSQMANYNEKLFF
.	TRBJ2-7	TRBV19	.	TGTGCCAGTAGTATAGGAACAGTCTCCTACGAGCAGTACTTC	CASSIGTVSYEQYF
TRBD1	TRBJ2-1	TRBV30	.	TGTGCCTTGGACAGGGGGATCTACAATGAGCAGTTCTTC	CALDRGIYNEQFF
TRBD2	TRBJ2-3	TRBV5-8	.	TGTGCCAGCAGCTTGGGGATTGACGGGAGGGGCGGCACAGATACGCAGTATTTT	CASSLGIDGRGGTDTQYF
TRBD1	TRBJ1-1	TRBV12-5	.	TGTGCTAGTGGCCGGGACAGGCTGCTCGACGCTTTCTTT	CASGRDRLLDAFF
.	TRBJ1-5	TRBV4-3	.	TGCGCCAGCAGCCAAGAAATGCGTAATCAGCCCCAGCATTTT	CASSQEMRNQPQHF
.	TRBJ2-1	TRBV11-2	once	TGTGCCAGCAGCGAAGGGGCAGGGGTCTACAATGAGCAGTTCTTC	CASSEGAGVYNEQFF